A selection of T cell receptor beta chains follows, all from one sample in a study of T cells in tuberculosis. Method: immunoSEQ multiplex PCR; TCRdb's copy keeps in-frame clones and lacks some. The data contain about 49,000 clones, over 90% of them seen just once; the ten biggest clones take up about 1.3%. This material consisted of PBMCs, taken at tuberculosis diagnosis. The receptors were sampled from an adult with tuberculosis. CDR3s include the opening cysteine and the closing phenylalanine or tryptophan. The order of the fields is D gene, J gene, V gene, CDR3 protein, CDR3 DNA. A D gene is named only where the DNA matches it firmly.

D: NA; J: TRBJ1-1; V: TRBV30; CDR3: CAWMGTGYTEAFF; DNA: TGTGCCTGGATGGGAACAGGGTACACTGAAGCTTTCTTT
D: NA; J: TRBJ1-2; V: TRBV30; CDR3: CAWSFSRVPNYGYTF; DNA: TGTGCCTGGAGTTTCAGCAGGGTCCCAAACTATGGCTACACCTTC
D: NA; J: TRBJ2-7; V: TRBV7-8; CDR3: CASSRTDYEQYF; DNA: TGTGCCAGCAGCAGGACAGATTACGAGCAGTACTTC
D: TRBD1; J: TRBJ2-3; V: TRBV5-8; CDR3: CASSLITRTGDTDTQYF; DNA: TGTGCCAGCAGCCTGATCACTCGGACAGGGGACACAGATACGCAGTATTTT
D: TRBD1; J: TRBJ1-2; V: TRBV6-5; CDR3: CASRRQGAGNYGYTF; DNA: TGTGCCAGCAGGAGGCAGGGGGCCGGTAACTATGGCTACACCTTC
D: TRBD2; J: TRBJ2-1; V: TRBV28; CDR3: CASSLQREGLENYNEQFF; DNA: TGTGCCAGCAGTTTACAGCGGGAGGGCCTGGAAAACTACAATGAGCAGTTCTTC
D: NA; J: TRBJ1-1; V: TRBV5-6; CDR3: CASSLTGRSAEAFF; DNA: TGTGCCAGCAGCTTGACAGGGCGAAGCGCTGAAGCTTTCTTT
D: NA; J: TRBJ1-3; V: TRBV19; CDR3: CASRNRHRPDAPGNTIYF; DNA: TGTGCCAGTAGGAACCGGCACAGGCCCGATGCCCCTGGAAACACCATATATTTT
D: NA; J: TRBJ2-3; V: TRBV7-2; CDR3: CASSQNYRTDTQYF; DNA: TGTGCCAGCAGCCAGAATTACAGGACAGATACGCAGTATTTT
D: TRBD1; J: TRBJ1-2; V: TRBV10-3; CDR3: CAISTLDLTDRRNYGYTF; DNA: TGTGCCATCAGCACCTTGGACTTGACGGACAGGAGGAACTATGGCTACACCTTC
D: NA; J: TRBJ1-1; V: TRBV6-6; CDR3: CATDRPGNTEAFF; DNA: TGTGCCACCGACAGGCCAGGGAACACTGAAGCTTTCTTT
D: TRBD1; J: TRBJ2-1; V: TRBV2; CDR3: CASKSGQGINEQFF; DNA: TGTGCCAGCAAATCGGGACAGGGTATCAATGAGCAGTTCTTC
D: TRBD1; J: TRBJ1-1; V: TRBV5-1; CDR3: CASSPQGGMNTEAFF; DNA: TGCGCCAGCAGCCCTCAGGGGGGTATGAACACTGAAGCTTTCTTT
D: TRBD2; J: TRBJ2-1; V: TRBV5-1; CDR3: CASSSGLLYNEQFF; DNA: TGCGCCAGCAGCTCGGGACTACTATACAATGAGCAGTTCTTC
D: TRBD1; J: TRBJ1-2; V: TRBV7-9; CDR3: CASSPTARQGLPYGYTF; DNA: TGTGCCAGCAGCCCCACTGCCCGACAGGGGCTGCCCTATGGCTACACCTTC
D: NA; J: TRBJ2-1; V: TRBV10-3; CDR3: CAISVGDSNSYNEQFF; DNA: TGTGCCATCAGTGTCGGTGACAGTAACTCCTACAATGAGCAGTTCTTC
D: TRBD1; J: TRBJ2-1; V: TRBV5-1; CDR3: CASSLGQGSNEQFF; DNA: TGCGCCAGCAGCTTGGGACAGGGAAGCAATGAGCAGTTCTTC